Listed here are 22 T cell receptor beta chains from one sample, sequenced in a study of neurological immune-mediated disorders. TCRdb reprocessed the 5' RACE reads with MiXCR, giving one entry per CDR3 protein. The repertoire has about 59,000 distinct CDR3 sequences, over 9.5% of them found once; the top ten carry about 10%. Material: PBMCs. The receptors were gathered from an older woman with HTLV-1-associated myelopathy (HAM/TSP).

This clonotype was detected many times. The chain joins TRBV5-1 to TRBJ2-2; perhaps TRBD1 as D (5 bases). This CDR3 contains 14 residues. CDR1 is SGHRS and CDR2 is YFSETQ in the germline V gene. V lost 2 bases, J lost 4 bases, and 9 bases lay in between. The chain's CDR3 is CASSFSGSTGELFF. CDR3 nucleotide sequence: TGCGCCAGCAGCTTTTCAGGGTCCACCGGGGAGCTGTTTTTT.

This clonotype was seen repeatedly, ten times or more. The J gene is TRBJ2-7, the V gene TRBV7-9, with 10 nucleotides matching TRBD1. CDR3 length: 15 residues. The germline V gene has CDR1 SEHNR and CDR2 FQNEAQ (reference sequence). V shed 1 base and J 2 bases; nucleotides not matched to a gene: 2. CDR3 protein: CASSLGGTGAYEQYF. Here the CDR3 DNA reads TGTGCCAGCAGCTTAGGAGGGACAGGGGCCTACGAGCAGTACTTC.

The sample holds many counts of this clonotype. This sequence joins TRBV3-1 and TRBJ2-1; D is unresolved. Deletions cut 1 base from V and 10 bases from J, with 8 bases between. The CDR3 consists of 12 residues. The V gene's germline CDR1 is LGHDT and CDR2 YNNKEL (reference sequence). The CDR3 sequence is CASSQALREQFF. CDR3 nucleotide sequence: TGTGCCAGCAGCCAAGCCTTACGGGAGCAGTTCTTC.

This clonotype has a count of ten or more. This sequence joins TRBV5-1 and TRBJ1-4; D gene ambiguous. V was trimmed by 0 bases and J by 6 bases, leaving 9 bases between them. CDR3 size: 14 residues. Germline CDR1 SGHRS, CDR2 YFSETQ. The CDR3 region has the DNA TGCGCCAGCAGCTTGGCCCCGGGCCATGAAAAACTGTTTTTT. Translating it yields CASSLAPGHEKLFF.

This clonotype was seen at least ten times. The rearrangement uses TRBV4-2 and TRBJ2-5; D is undetermined. This CDR3 comprises 14 residues. Between the trimmed V and J ends, which lost 3 bases and 0 bases, there was a span of 8 bases. Germline CDR1 LGHNA, CDR2 YNFKEQ. The CDR3 reads CASSQLVDQETQYF. The CDR3 bases are TGTGCCAGCAGCCAGCTAGTCGACCAAGAGACCCAGTACTTC.

This clonotype was seen at least ten times. The rearrangement joins TRBV3-1 to TRBJ1-1; D gene unclear. V gave up 1 base and J gave up 3 bases, with 3 bases separating them. The CDR3 is made up of 12 amino acids. Germline loops: CDR1 LGHDT, CDR2 YNNKEL (reference sequence). Here the CDR3 reads CASSQADTEAFF. The CDR3 DNA reads TGTGCCAGCAGCCAAGCTGACACTGAAGCTTTCTTT.

There are many counts of this clonotype. The V and J genes are TRBV18 and TRBJ2-2; no clear D gene. The CDR3 runs 16 residues. V was pared by 5 bases and J by 1 base, with 14 bases between. CDR1 and CDR2 from the germline V gene are KGHSH and LQKENI. The CDR3 nucleotides are TGTGCCAGCTCATCCACTCAGGCTCAGAACACCGGGGAGCTGTTTTTT. This codes for CASSSTQAQNTGELFF.

This clonotype was seen ten or more times. This rearrangement joins TRBV7-9 to TRBJ2-6, with D possibly being TRBD2 (5 bases). Germline loops: CDR1 SEHNR, CDR2 FQNEAQ (reference sequence). The CDR3 sequence is 18 residues long. The V end was cut by 5 bases, the J end by 0 bases, with 17 bases between. CDR3 in amino acids: CASSPLVAGHSGANVLTF. CDR3 bases: TGTGCCAGCAGCCCCCTAGTTGCGGGCCACTCTGGGGCCAACGTCCTGACTTTC.

This clonotype has ten or more counts. The CDR3 is CASSSQEGDYEQYF. CDR3 coding DNA: TGTGCCAGCAGCTCCCAGGAGGGGGACTACGAGCAGTACTTC. This chain connects TRBV7-2 to TRBJ2-7; the D gene could be TRBD1 or TRBD2 (6 bases each). The germline CDR1 and CDR2 sequences are SGHTA and FQGNSA. The length of the CDR3 is 14 residues. Trimming removed 4 bases at V and 3 bases at J, with 13 bases between.

This clonotype was seen repeatedly, ten times or more. In DNA, the CDR3 is TGTGCCAGCAGCCAGCTAGCGACGGGTGAGCAGTTCTTC. Translating it yields CASSQLATGEQFF. The chain joins TRBV7-2 to TRBJ2-1; weak D call: TRBD2 (6 bases). Trimming shortened V by 5 bases and J by 9 bases, and 14 bases separated the two germline ends. This CDR3 has 13 residues. From germline, CDR1 is SGHTA and CDR2 FQGNSA.

This clonotype was counted ten times or more. The rearrangement links TRBV5-5 to TRBJ2-2; 14 bases map to TRBD2. The CDR3 has 21 residues. V lost 0 bases to trimming and J lost 0 bases; unmatched junction nucleotides: 10. Germline V gene sequence: CDR1 SGHKS, CDR2 YYEKEE (reference sequence). CDR3 region: CASSLGALGTSGRTNTGELFF. CDR3 DNA sequence: TGTGCCAGCAGCTTGGGGGCTTTGGGGACTAGCGGGAGAACGAACACCGGGGAGCTGTTTTTT.

The sample holds a few counts of this clonotype. The chain employs TRBV4-1 and TRBJ2-7; 9 nucleotides match TRBD2. This CDR3 has 16 residues. Losses at the gene ends were 1 base for V and 7 bases for J; bases not matched to a gene: 11. Looked up from germline, CDR1 is MGHRA and CDR2 is YSYEKL. CDR3 amino acids: CASSQVGAGGRGEQYF. In DNA form, the CDR3 reads TGCGCCAGCAGCCAAGTTGGCGCGGGAGGGCGGGGAGAGCAGTACTTC.

This clonotype was detected many times. This sequence joins TRBV24-1 and TRBJ2-1; 16 nucleotides align to TRBD2. The CDR3 length is 16 residues. Germline values: CDR1 KGHDR, CDR2 SFDVKD. Trimming took 2 bases from V and 9 from J; bases not matched to a gene: 3. The CDR3 loop reads CATSDSGTSGRVEQFF. The CDR3 nucleotides are TGTGCCACCAGTGATTCGGGGACTAGCGGGAGGGTTGAGCAGTTCTTC.

This clonotype occurred many times. The chain is built from TRBV5-1 and TRBJ2-1; 16 bases map to TRBD2. The V and J ends lost 9 bases and 0 bases, in that order; junction bases with no gene match: 6. From germline, CDR1 is SGHRS and CDR2 YFSETQ. This CDR3 is built from 17 residues. The CDR3 region is CAIPGLAGGSSYNEQFF. CDR3 nucleotide sequence: TGCGCCATTCCGGGACTAGCGGGAGGGAGCTCCTACAATGAGCAGTTCTTC.

This clonotype was counted ten times or more. The rearrangement links TRBV28 to TRBJ1-2; a possible D gene is TRBD1 (6 bases). The CDR3 spans 13 residues. V was trimmed by 6 bases and J by 2 bases, leaving 10 bases between them. CDR1 and CDR2 (germline): MDHEN, SYDVKM. CDR3 amino acids: CASRSGQNYGYTF. CDR3 bases: TGTGCCAGCAGATCTGGACAGAACTATGGCTACACCTTC.

This clonotype was seen many times. The V and J genes are TRBV28 and TRBJ1-2; D not resolved. The length of the CDR3 is 12 residues. Trimming left V 5 bases short and J 2 bases short, with 6 bases between. Looked up from germline, CDR1 is MDHEN and CDR2 is SYDVKM. In DNA, the CDR3 is TGTGCCAGCAGTAGAGGCAACTATGGCTACACCTTC. Protein product: CASSRGNYGYTF.

The table lists this clonotype with many counts. The gene calls are TRBV4-2 and TRBJ2-7; TRBD1 matches 10 bases. This CDR3 is built from 15 residues. The germline V gene has CDR1 LGHNA and CDR2 YNFKEQ. Germline trimming cut 5 bases from V and 4 bases from J; bases unmatched to any gene: 8. The CDR3 sequence is CASSSTGTGEYEQYF. For the CDR3, the DNA is TGTGCCAGCAGCTCGACCGGGACAGGGGAATACGAGCAGTACTTC.

This clonotype showed up just a few times. The chain has TRBV5-1 and TRBJ2-3, with TRBD2 matching 16 bases. The CDR3 consists of 23 residues. Germline V gene data show CDR1 as SGHRS and CDR2 as YFSETQ. V lost 3 bases and J lost 0; bases outside the gene matches: 19. The CDR3 reads CASSSRGTPGLAGGPPSTDTQYF. CDR3 bases: TGCGCCAGCAGCTCCCGGGGCACCCCGGGACTAGCGGGAGGGCCGCCTAGCACAGATACGCAGTATTTT. The full variable domain, its missing parts supplied by reference TRBV5-1 and TRBJ2-3, is KAGVTQTPRYLIKTRGQQVTLSCSPISGHRSVSWYQQTPGQGLQFLFEYFSETQRNKGNFPGRFSGRQFSNSRSEMNVSTLELGDSALYLCASSSRGTPGLAGGPPSTDTQYFGPGTRLTVL.

In this sample, this clonotype turned up many times. The rearrangement uses TRBV5-1 and TRBJ2-7, with TRBD1 matching over 8 bases. With V trimmed by 4 bases and J by 2 bases, 11 bases remained unmatched. Germline V lookup: CDR1 SGHRS, CDR2 YFSETQ. This CDR3 contains 16 residues. CDR3 nucleotides: TGCGCCAGCAGCGCTATTGGACAGGGTGGGACCTACGAGCAGTACTTC. Protein: CASSAIGQGGTYEQYF.

Regarding this clonotype: This may be a read error: a much more frequent sequence differs by one nucleotide. The V and J genes are TRBV5-1 and TRBJ2-7; D uncertain. In germline, CDR1 is SGHRS, CDR2 YFSETQ. The CDR3 extends over 18 amino acids. The CDR3 sequence: CTSSLRHRIPTFRYEQYF. Written as DNA, the CDR3 is TGCACCAGCAGCTTGAGGCATCGGATCCCGACCTTCCGATACGAGCAGTACTTC.

Remarks on this clonotype: A much larger clone lies one base from this, so it may be a read error. The chain links TRBV5-1 to TRBJ1-4; D may be TRBD1 (6 bases). This CDR3 region has 13 residues. Germline V gene data show CDR1 as SGHRS and CDR2 as YFSETQ. Trimming stripped 7 bases from V and 8 bases from J, with 15 bases between. The CDR3: CASGIKGGEKLFF. The DNA for the CDR3 is TGCGCCAGCGGGATTAAAGGGGGAGAAAAACTGTTTTTT.

This clonotype has at least ten counts. At one of its ends the junction is not consistent with the germline gene, which may arise from a read error. This chain connects TRBV7-7 to TRBJ1-1, with a possible D match to TRBD1 (5 bases). There are 16 residues in the CDR3. The germline gives CDR1 SSHAT, CDR2 FNYEAQ (reference sequence). CDR3 sequence reads: CASSLARRREATEAFF. The CDR3 DNA follows: TGTGCTAGCAGCTTAGCGCGACGCAGGGAGGCGACTGAAGCTTTCTTT.